This TCR beta chain is drawn from a study of T-cell reconstitution after alpha-beta-depleted transplantation in children. V lost 0 bases, J lost 1 base, and 16 bases lay in between. Germline V gene sequence: CDR1 SGHRS, CDR2 YFSETQ. This CDR3 contains 17 residues. Library preparation (for TCRbeta) was performed with unique molecular identifiers. Each CDR3 protein is one row after TCRdb ran MiXCR on the PCR reads. The sample holds over 150,000 distinct CDR3 sequences, roughly 14% seen once. This clonotype was seen repeatedly, ten times or more. The receptor was derived from a human donor who donated a stem cell graft to a child with acute lymphoblastic leukemia. The chain couples TRBV5-1 to TRBJ1-1; D gene uncertain. The sequenced sample was PBMCs from the stem cell graft donor, obtained from the stem cell graft. CDR3 nucleotide sequence: TGCGCCAGCAGCTTGGCGCGATCCCCACGGACGAACACTGAAGCTTTCTTT. As protein: CASSLARSPRTNTEAFF.